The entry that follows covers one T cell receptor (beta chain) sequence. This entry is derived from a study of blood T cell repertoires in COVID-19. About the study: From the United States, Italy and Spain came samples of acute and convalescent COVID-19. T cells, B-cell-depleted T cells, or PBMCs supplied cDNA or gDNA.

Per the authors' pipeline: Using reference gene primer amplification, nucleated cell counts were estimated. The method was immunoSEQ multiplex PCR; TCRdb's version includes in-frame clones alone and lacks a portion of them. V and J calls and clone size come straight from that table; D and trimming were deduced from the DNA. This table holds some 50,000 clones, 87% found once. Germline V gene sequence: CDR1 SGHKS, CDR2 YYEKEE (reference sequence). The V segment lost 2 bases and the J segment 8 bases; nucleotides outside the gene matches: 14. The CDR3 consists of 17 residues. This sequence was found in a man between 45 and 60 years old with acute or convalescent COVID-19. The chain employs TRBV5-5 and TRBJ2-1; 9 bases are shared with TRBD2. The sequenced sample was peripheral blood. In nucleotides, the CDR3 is TGTGCCAGCAGCTTTTCCTCTCCCAGCGGGGGGCTCTATGAGCAGTTCTTC. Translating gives CASSFSSPSGGLYEQFF.